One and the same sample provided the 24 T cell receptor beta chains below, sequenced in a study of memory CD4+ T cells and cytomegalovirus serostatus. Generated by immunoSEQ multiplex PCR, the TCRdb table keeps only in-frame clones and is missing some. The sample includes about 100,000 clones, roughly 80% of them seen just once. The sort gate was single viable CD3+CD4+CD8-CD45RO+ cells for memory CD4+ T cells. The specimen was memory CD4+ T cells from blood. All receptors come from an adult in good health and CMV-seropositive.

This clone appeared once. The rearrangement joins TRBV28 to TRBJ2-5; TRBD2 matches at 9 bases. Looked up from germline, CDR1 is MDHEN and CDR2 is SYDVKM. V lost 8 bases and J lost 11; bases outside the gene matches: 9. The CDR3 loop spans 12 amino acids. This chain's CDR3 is CASGRREGIQYF. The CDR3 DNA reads TGTGCCAGCGGCAGGCGGGAGGGGATTCAGTACTTC.

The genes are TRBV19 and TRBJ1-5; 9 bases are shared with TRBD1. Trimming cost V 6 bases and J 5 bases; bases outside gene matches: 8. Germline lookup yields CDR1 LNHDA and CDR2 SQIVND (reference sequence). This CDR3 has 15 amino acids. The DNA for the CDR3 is TGTGCCAGTAGACCATGGACAGGGGTGGATCAGCCCCAGCATTTT. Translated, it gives CASRPWTGVDQPQHF.

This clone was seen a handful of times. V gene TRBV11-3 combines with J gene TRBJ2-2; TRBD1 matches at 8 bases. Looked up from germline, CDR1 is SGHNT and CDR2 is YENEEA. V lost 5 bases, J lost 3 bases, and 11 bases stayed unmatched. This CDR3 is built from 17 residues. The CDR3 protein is CASSPRDRRRYTGELFF. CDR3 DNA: TGTGCCAGCAGCCCCCGGGACAGGCGTAGGTACACCGGGGAGCTGTTTTTT.

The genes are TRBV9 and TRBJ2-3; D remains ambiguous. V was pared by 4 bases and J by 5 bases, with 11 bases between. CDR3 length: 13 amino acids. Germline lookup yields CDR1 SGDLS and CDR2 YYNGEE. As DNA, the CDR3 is TGTGCCAGCAGCTCAACCTGGGTAGATACGCAGTATTTT. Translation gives CASSSTWVDTQYF.

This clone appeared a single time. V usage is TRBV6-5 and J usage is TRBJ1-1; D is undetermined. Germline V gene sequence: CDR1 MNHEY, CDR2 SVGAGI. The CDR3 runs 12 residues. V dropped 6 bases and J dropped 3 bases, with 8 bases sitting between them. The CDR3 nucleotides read TGTGCCAGCAGGCTCTCTGACACTGAAGCTTTCTTT. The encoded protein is CASRLSDTEAFF.

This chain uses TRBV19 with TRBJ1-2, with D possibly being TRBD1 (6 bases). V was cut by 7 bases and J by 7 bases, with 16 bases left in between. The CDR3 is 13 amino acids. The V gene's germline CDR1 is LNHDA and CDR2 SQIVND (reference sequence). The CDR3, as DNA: TGTGCCAGTACCCTACAGGGTGAGGGTGGCTACACCTTC. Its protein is CASTLQGEGGYTF.

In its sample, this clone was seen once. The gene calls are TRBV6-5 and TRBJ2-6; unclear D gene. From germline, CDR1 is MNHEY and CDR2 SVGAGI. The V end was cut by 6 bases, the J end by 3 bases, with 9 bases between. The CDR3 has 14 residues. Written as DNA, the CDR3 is TGTGCCAGCAGGCCTAGTTTTGGGGCCAACGTCCTGACTTTC. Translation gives CASRPSFGANVLTF.

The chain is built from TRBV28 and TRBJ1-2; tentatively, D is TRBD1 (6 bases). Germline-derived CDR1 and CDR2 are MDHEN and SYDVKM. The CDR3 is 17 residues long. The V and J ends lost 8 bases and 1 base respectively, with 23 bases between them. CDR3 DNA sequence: TGTGCCAGCTTCACCCCAGGACAGCTTTACTTTAACTATGGCTACACCTTC. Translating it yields CASFTPGQLYFNYGYTF.

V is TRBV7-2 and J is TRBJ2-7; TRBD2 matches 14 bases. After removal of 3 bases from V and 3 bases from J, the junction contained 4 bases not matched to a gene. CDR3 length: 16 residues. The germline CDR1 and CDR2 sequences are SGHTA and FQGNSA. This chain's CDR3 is CASSLGLAGVGYEQYF. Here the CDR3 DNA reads TGTGCCAGCAGCTTGGGACTAGCGGGAGTAGGCTACGAGCAGTACTTC.

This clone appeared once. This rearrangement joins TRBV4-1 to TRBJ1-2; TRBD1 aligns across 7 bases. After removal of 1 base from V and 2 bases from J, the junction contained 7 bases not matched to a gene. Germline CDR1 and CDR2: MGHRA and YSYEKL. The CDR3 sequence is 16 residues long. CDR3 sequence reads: CASSQGRARGNYGYTF. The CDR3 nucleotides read TGCGCCAGCAGCCAAGGCAGGGCCAGGGGGAACTATGGCTACACCTTC.

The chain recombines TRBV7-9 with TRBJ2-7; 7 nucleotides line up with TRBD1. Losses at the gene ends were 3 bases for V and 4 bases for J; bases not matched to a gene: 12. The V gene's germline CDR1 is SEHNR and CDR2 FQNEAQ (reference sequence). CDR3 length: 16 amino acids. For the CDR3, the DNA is TGTGCCAGCAGCTTCCCTCCGGGACAGCAAGGGTACGAGCAGTACTTC. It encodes CASSFPPGQQGYEQYF.

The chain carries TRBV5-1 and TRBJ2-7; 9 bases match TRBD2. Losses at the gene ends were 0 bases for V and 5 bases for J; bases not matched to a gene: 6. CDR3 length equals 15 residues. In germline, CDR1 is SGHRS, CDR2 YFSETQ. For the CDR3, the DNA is TGCGCCAGCAGCTTGGGCCCCGGGACTAGCAACGAGCAGTACTTC. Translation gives CASSLGPGTSNEQYF. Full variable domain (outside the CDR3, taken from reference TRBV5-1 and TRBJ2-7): KAGVTQTPRYLIKTRGQQVTLSCSPISGHRSVSWYQQTPGQGLQFLFEYFSETQRNKGNFPGRFSGRQFSNSRSEMNVSTLELGDSALYLCASSLGPGTSNEQYFGPGTRLTVT.

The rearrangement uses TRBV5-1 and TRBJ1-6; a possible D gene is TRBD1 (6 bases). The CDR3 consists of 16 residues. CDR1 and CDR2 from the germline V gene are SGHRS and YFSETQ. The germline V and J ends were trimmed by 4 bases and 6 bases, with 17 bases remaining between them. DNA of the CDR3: TGCGCCAGCAGCGAAGGGGACACCAGGCCTAATTCACCCCTCCACTTT. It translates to CASSEGDTRPNSPLHF.

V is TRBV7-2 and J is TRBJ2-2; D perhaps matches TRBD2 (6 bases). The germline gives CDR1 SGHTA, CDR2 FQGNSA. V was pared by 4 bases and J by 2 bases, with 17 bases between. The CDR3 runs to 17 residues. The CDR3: CASSSTVVSGNTGELFF. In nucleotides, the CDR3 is TGTGCCAGCAGCTCGACCGTCGTTAGCGGCAACACCGGGGAGCTGTTTTTT.

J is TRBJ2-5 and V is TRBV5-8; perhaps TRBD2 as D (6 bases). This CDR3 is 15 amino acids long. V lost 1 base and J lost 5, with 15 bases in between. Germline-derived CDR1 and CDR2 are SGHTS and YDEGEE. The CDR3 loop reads CASSLLFGGRETQYF. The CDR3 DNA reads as TGTGCCAGCAGCTTGCTCTTCGGGGGACGGGAGACCCAGTACTTC.

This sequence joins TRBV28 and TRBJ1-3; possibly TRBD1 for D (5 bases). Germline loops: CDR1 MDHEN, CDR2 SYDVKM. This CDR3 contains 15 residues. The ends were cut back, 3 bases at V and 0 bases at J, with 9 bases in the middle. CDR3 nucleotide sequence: TGTGCCAGCAGTTTTGGGGGGAGCTCTGGAAACACCATATATTTT. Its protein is CASSFGGSSGNTIYF.

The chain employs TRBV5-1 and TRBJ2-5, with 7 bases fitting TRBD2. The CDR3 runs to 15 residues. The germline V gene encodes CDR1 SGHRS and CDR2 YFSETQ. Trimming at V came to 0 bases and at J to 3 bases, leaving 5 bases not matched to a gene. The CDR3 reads CASSLVPGGEETQYF. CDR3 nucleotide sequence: TGCGCCAGCAGCTTGGTTCCGGGGGGAGAAGAGACCCAGTACTTC.

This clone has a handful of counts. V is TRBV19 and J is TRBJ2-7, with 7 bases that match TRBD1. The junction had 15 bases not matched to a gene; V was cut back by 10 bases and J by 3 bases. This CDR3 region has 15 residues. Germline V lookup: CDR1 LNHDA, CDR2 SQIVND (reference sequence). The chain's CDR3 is CATNPGPGGNYEQYF. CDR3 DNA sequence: TGTGCCACCAATCCGGGACCAGGGGGAAACTACGAGCAGTACTTC.

DNA for the CDR3: TGCAGCGTTGATCCCGCTAGCGGCACAATAGAGACCCAGTACTTC. This translates into CSVDPASGTIETQYF. The genes are TRBV29-1 and TRBJ2-5; 7 bases are a match to TRBD2. The CDR3 contains 15 residues. CDR1 and CDR2 from the germline V gene are SQVTM and ANQGSEA. With V trimmed by 3 bases and J by 4 bases, 11 bases remained unmatched.

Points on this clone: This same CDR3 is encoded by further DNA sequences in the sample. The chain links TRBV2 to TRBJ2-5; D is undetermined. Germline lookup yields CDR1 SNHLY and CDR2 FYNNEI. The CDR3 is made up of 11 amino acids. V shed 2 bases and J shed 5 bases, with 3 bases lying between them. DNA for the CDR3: TGTGCCAGCAGTGAATGGGAGACCCAGTACTTC. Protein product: CASSEWETQYF.

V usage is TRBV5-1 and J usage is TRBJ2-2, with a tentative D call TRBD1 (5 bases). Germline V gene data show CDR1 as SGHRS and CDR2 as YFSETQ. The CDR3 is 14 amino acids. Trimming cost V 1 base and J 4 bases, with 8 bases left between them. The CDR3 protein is CASSLSRATGELFF. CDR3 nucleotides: TGCGCCAGCAGCTTGTCCAGGGCCACCGGGGAGCTGTTTTTT.

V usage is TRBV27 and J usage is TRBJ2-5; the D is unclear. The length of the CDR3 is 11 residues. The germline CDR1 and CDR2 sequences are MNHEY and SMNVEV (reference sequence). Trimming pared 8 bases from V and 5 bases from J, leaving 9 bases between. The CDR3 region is CASGRRETQYF. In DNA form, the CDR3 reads TGTGCCAGCGGACGCCGCGAGACCCAGTACTTC.

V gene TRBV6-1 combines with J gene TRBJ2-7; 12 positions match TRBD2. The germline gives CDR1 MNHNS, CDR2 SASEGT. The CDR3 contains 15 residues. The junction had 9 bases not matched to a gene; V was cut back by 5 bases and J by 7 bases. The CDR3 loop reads CASSLLTSGSYEQYF. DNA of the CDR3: TGTGCCAGCAGTTTGCTGACTAGCGGGAGTTATGAGCAGTACTTC.

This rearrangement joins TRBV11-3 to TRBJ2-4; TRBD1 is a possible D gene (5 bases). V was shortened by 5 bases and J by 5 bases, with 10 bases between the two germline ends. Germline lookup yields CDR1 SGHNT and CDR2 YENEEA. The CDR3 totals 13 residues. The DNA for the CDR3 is TGTGCCAGCAGCACCGACAGTCAAAACATTCAGTACTTC. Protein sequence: CASSTDSQNIQYF.